These 18 T cell receptor beta chains were all obtained from the same sample, sequenced in a study of cytomegalovirus exposure and HLA in healthy donors. The PCR contained 60 Vbeta and 13 Jbeta primers. The repertoire was sequenced with immunoSEQ multiplex PCR; TCRdb's copy has only in-frame clones and lacks some. The sample lists about 140,000 clones, over 60% occurring once. Sequenced input: PBMCs. These receptors all come from a man aged 35 to 55 in good health and CMV-seropositive.

DNA for the CDR3: TGTGCCAGCGGGGGGGCCGAAGAGACCCAGTACTTC. This sequence encodes CASGGAEETQYF. The chain carries TRBV2 and TRBJ2-5, with D tentatively TRBD2 (7 bases). Trimming pared 8 bases from V and 3 bases from J, leaving 10 bases between. The CDR3 has 12 amino acids. The germline V gene encodes CDR1 SNHLY and CDR2 FYNNEI.

The rearrangement joins TRBV19 to TRBJ1-2; TRBD1 agrees at 7 bases. The V and J ends lost 4 bases and 4 bases, in that order; junction bases with no gene match: 12. The CDR3 is made up of 16 amino acids. Germline loops: CDR1 LNHDA, CDR2 SQIVND (reference sequence). This CDR3 reads CASSRERGPLGYGYTF. As DNA, the CDR3 is TGTGCCAGTAGTAGAGAAAGGGGGCCCCTCGGCTATGGCTACACCTTC.

The chain employs TRBV11-2 and TRBJ2-5, with 15 bases lining up with TRBD2. The ends lost 3 bases at V and 5 bases at J; junction bases unmatched: 1. Looked up from germline, CDR1 is SGHAT and CDR2 is FQNNGV. CDR3 length: 15 residues. The CDR3: CASSFGLAGGETQYF. CDR3 DNA sequence: TGTGCCAGCAGCTTTGGACTAGCGGGAGGGGAGACCCAGTACTTC.

The chain uses TRBV6-5 and TRBJ1-1; D perhaps matches TRBD1 (5 bases). The CDR3 has 13 amino acids. V was pared by 6 bases and J by 5 bases, with 13 bases between. The germline V gene encodes CDR1 MNHEY and CDR2 SVGAGI. CDR3 sequence reads: CASSTVQGTEAFF. CDR3 coding DNA: TGTGCCAGCAGCACTGTCCAGGGAACTGAAGCTTTCTTT.

This chain's CDR3 is CASSADVGARYNEQFF. DNA for the CDR3: TGTGCCAGCAGCGCAGACGTAGGGGCCCGCTACAATGAGCAGTTCTTC. The V and J genes are TRBV7-2 and TRBJ2-1; TRBD1 is a possible D gene (5 bases). V was cut by 5 bases and J by 3 bases, with 17 bases left in between. CDR3 length: 16 amino acids. The germline CDR1 and CDR2 sequences are SGHTA and FQGNSA.

This clone was observed a few times. V is TRBV2 and J is TRBJ1-3; D not certain. The germline V and J ends were trimmed by 6 bases and 8 bases, with 14 bases remaining between them. This CDR3 spans 13 amino acids. Germline CDR1 and CDR2: SNHLY and FYNNEI. The CDR3 DNA follows: TGTGCCAGCAGACATGAGGGTAGCTACACCATATATTTT. Translating gives CASRHEGSYTIYF. Full variable domain (outside the CDR3, taken from reference TRBV2 and TRBJ1-3): EPEVTQTPSHQVTQMGQEVILRCVPISNHLYFYWYRQILGQKVEFLVSFYNNEISEKSEIFDDQFSVERPDGSNFTLKIRSTKLEDSAMYFCASRHEGSYTIYFGEGSWLTVV.

This chain connects TRBV6-1 to TRBJ1-2, with a tentative D call TRBD1 (6 bases). The CDR3 length is 11 residues. V lost 10 bases to trimming and J lost 8 bases, with 14 bases between them. The germline CDR1 and CDR2 sequences are MNHNS and SASEGT. CDR3 bases: TGTGCCACCACAGGGTCACAGGGCTACACCTTC. Its translation: CATTGSQGYTF.

The chain has TRBV5-1 and TRBJ2-5; TRBD2 agrees at 11 bases. The CDR3 spans 15 residues. Germline V CDR1 and CDR2: SGHRS, YFSETQ. V gave up 4 bases and J gave up 4 bases; unmatched junction bases: 6. The CDR3, as DNA: TGCGCCAGCAGCACTAAACTAGCGGGAGTAGAGACCCAGTACTTC. Translated, it gives CASSTKLAGVETQYF.

This chain uses TRBV19 with TRBJ1-1; D remains unclear. Trimming pared 3 bases from V and 0 bases from J, leaving 11 bases between. Germline V gene lookup returns CDR1 LNHDA and CDR2 SQIVND (reference sequence). The CDR3 totals 15 residues. The CDR3 DNA is TGTGCCAGTAGTATTTTGGGGAGACTGAACACTGAAGCTTTCTTT. This translates into CASSILGRLNTEAFF.

V gene TRBV7-2 combines with J gene TRBJ1-6, with a possible D match to TRBD1 (6 bases). Germline CDR1 SGHTA, CDR2 FQGNSA. V lost 5 bases, J lost 8 bases, and 16 bases lay in between. CDR3 length: 15 residues. CDR3 coding DNA: TGTGCCAGCAGCCCCCCGACAGGAATGGATTCACCCCTCCACTTT. Protein product: CASSPPTGMDSPLHF. The whole variable domain, remainder taken from reference TRBV7-2 and TRBJ1-6, is GAGVSQSPSNKVTEKGKDVELRCDPISGHTALYWYRQSLGQGLEFLIYFQGNSAPDKSGLPSDRFSAERTGGSVSTLTIQRTQQEDSAVYLCASSPPTGMDSPLHFGNGTRLTVT.

In the case of this clone: Different DNA sequences within this sample yield the same CDR3. The chain carries TRBV5-1 and TRBJ2-3, with D possibly called TRBD1 or TRBD2 (5 bases each). Germline CDR1 and CDR2: SGHRS and YFSETQ. CDR3 length equals 14 residues. V was pared by 4 bases and J by 6 bases, with 15 bases between. This chain's CDR3 is CASSLGTRGDTQYF. The CDR3 region has the DNA TGCGCCAGCAGCCTGGGGACCAGAGGGGATACGCAGTATTTT. Based on the CDR3 plus reference TRBV5-1 and TRBJ2-3, the full variable domain is KAGVTQTPRYLIKTRGQQVTLSCSPISGHRSVSWYQQTPGQGLQFLFEYFSETQRNKGNFPGRFSGRQFSNSRSEMNVSTLELGDSALYLCASSLGTRGDTQYFGPGTRLTVL.

Concerning this clone: At one of its ends the junction is not consistent with the germline gene, which may arise from a read error. V usage is TRBV28 and J usage is TRBJ1-5; possibly TRBD1 for D (6 bases). The CDR3 is made up of 15 amino acids. Germline V lookup: CDR1 MDHEN, CDR2 SYDVKM. The CDR3 loop reads CASSWTARSNQRQHF. CDR3 DNA: TGTGCCAGCAGTTGGACAGCTCGTAGCAATCAGCGCCAGCATTTT.

V usage is TRBV2 and J usage is TRBJ1-5; 8 bases align to TRBD1. V trimming: 5 bases; J trimming: 2 bases; junction bases outside the gene matches: 5. CDR3 length: 15 residues. Germline V lookup: CDR1 SNHLY, CDR2 FYNNEI. CDR3 bases: TGTGCCAGCAGTTCGGACAGGGCTGGCAATCAGCCCCAGCATTTT. This gives the protein CASSSDRAGNQPQHF.

The chain links TRBV6-6 to TRBJ2-5; D perhaps matches TRBD2 (7 bases). Trimming cost V 10 bases and J 2 bases, with 11 bases left between them. The CDR3 is 12 amino acids. The germline V gene has CDR1 MNHNY and CDR2 SVGAGI (reference sequence). The CDR3 loop is CAIKGGQETQYF. DNA of the CDR3: TGTGCCATAAAGGGGGGGCAAGAGACCCAGTACTTC.

The gene calls are TRBV4-1 and TRBJ1-2, with D uncertain. Per the germline V gene, CDR1 is MGHRA and CDR2 is YSYEKL. The CDR3 sequence is 14 residues long. V shed 0 bases and J shed 1 base, with 6 bases lying between them. As DNA, the CDR3 is TGCGCCAGCAGCCAAGATCCCGTTAACTATGGCTACACCTTC. Protein product: CASSQDPVNYGYTF.

The genes are TRBV6-5 and TRBJ2-3, with D perhaps TRBD1 (5 bases). The CDR3 is made up of 15 amino acids. V lost 4 bases to trimming and J lost 0 bases, with 11 bases between them. CDR1 is MNHEY and CDR2 is SVGAGI in the germline V gene. CDR3 nucleotides: TGTGCCAGCAGTTCGGGTGGGGCGAGCACAGATACGCAGTATTTT. This translates into CASSSGGASTDTQYF.

This chain connects TRBV28 to TRBJ1-1; D possibly corresponds to TRBD1 (5 bases). Germline loops: CDR1 MDHEN, CDR2 SYDVKM. Trimming took 7 bases from V and 10 from J, leaving 16 bases between them. CDR3 length equals 12 residues. CDR3 in DNA: TGTGCCAGCACTAAAAGCACCGGGGGAGCTTTCTTT. It specifies CASTKSTGGAFF.

This clone was counted between two and nine times. The chain uses TRBV7-9 and TRBJ1-1; TRBD1 matches at 9 bases. This CDR3 region has 14 residues. Germline values: CDR1 SEHNR, CDR2 FQNEAQ (reference sequence). J lost 1 base, V lost 6 bases, and 3 bases had no gene match. CDR3 sequence: CASRSTGGNTEAFF. DNA for the CDR3: TGTGCCAGCAGGTCGACAGGGGGGAACACTGAAGCTTTCTTT. Combining the CDR3 with reference TRBV7-9 and TRBJ1-1 gives the whole variable domain DTGVSQNPRHKITKRGQNVTFRCDPISEHNRLYWYRQTLGQGPEFLTYFQNEAQLEKSRLLSDRFSAERPKGSFSTLEIQRTEQGDSAMYLCASRSTGGNTEAFFGQGTRLTVV.